The 32 T cell receptor beta chains presented below share a single source sample, sequenced in a study of blood T cell repertoires in COVID-19. Produced via immunoSEQ multiplex PCR; TCRdb's table is partial and in-frame only. This sample has 200,000 to 250,000 clones, with roughly 80% found just once. Sample: peripheral blood. Receptor source: an elderly woman with COVID-19, enrolled during active disease.

The chain links TRBV10-1 to TRBJ1-6; TRBD1 aligns across 7 bases. CDR1 and CDR2 (germline): WNHNN, SYGVQD (reference sequence). J lost 7 bases, V lost 7 bases, and 10 bases had no gene match. The CDR3 contains 15 residues. CDR3 sequence (DNA): TGCGCCAGCATACCCCGGGACAGCATAAATTCACCCCTCCACTTT. Residues: CASIPRDSINSPLHF.

The rearrangement joins TRBV3-1 (or the pseudogene TRBV3-2) to TRBJ1-5, with TRBD1 matching over 8 bases. The CDR3 runs to 15 residues. After removal of 2 bases from V and 6 bases from J, the junction contained 6 bases not matched to a gene. Germline V CDR1 and CDR2: LGHDT, YNNKEL (reference sequence). The CDR3 reads CASSQLTGAGQPQHF. In nucleotides, the CDR3 is TGTGCCAGCAGCCAACTGACAGGGGCAGGTCAGCCCCAGCATTTT.

J is TRBJ2-2 and V is TRBV4-1; tentative D call: TRBD2 (5 bases). The CDR3 runs 15 residues. Trimming cost V 0 bases and J 6 bases, with 11 bases left between them. Germline values: CDR1 MGHRA, CDR2 YSYEKL. The CDR3 reads CASSQDPLGAGELFF. The CDR3 nucleotides read TGCGCCAGCAGCCAAGACCCCCTGGGAGCCGGGGAGCTGTTTTTT.

The chain combines TRBV10-3 with TRBJ1-4; D is unresolved. CDR3 length equals 15 residues. Between the trimmed V and J ends, which lost 0 bases and 5 bases, there was a span of 10 bases. CDR1 and CDR2 from the germline V gene are ENHRY and SYGVKD. The CDR3 protein is CAISESLRGNEKLFF. CDR3 nucleotide sequence: TGTGCCATCAGTGAGTCTCTAAGAGGGAATGAAAAACTGTTTTTT.

The chain recombines TRBV7-8 with TRBJ1-2; D call uncertain. Trimming left V 1 base short and J 6 bases short, with 12 bases between. The CDR3 is 14 residues long. Germline V gene data show CDR1 as SGHVS and CDR2 as FQNEAQ. The CDR3 loop reads CASSLGRTRHGYTF. CDR3 nucleotides: TGTGCCAGCAGCTTAGGAAGGACTCGACATGGCTACACCTTC. The complete variable domain, with remaining parts taken from reference TRBV7-8 and TRBJ1-2, reads GAGVSQSPRYKVAKRGQDVALRCDPISGHVSLFWYQQALGQGPEFLTYFQNEAQLDKSGLPSDRFFAERPEGSVSTLKIQRTQQEDSAVYLCASSLGRTRHGYTFGSGTRLTVV.

The genes are TRBV29-1 and TRBJ1-1; 7 bases are shared with TRBD1. The trim removed 3 bases at V and 4 bases at J, leaving 5 bases unmatched. The CDR3 contains 13 residues. CDR1 is SQVTM, CDR2 ANQGSEA, per germline. The CDR3 region has the DNA TGCAGCGTTGATAACAGGGGATCCACTGAAGCTTTCTTT. This sequence encodes CSVDNRGSTEAFF. Looking up the rest from reference TRBV29-1 and TRBJ1-1 gives the full variable domain: SAVISQKPSRDICQRGTSLTIQCQVDSQVTMMFWYRQQPGQSLTLIATANQGSEATYESGFVIDKFPISRPNLTFSTLTVSNMSPEDSSIYLCSVDNRGSTEAFFGQGTRLTVV.

V and J are TRBV11-3 and TRBJ2-2, with TRBD1 identical over 7 bases. Germline V CDR1 and CDR2: SGHNT, YENEEA. The CDR3 length is 13 residues. V shed 6 bases and J 6 bases; nucleotides not matched to a gene: 4. Written as DNA, the CDR3 is TGTGCCAGCAGTGACAGGGACCCCGGGGAGCTGTTTTTT. Translation gives CASSDRDPGELFF.

The J gene is TRBJ1-3, the V gene TRBV7-9; no clear D. Germline loops: CDR1 SEHNR, CDR2 FQNEAQ (reference sequence). With 6 bases removed from V and 9 bases from J, the gap between germline ends came to 9 bases. The CDR3 spans 11 residues. As DNA, the CDR3 is TGTGCCAGCAGTCCGGGTGGCACCATATATTTT. Protein product: CASSPGGTIYF.

The chain carries TRBV4-2 and TRBJ1-3; D might be TRBD1 (6 bases). The CDR3 is 15 amino acids. The V gene's germline CDR1 is LGHNA and CDR2 YNFKEQ. Between the trimmed V and J ends, which lost 4 bases and 5 bases, there was a span of 15 bases. In nucleotides, the CDR3 is TGTGCCAGCAGCCTGGAGAGGGGGACTAGAAACACCATATATTTT. This encodes CASSLERGTRNTIYF.

As to this clone: The sample carries other DNA sequences with the same CDR3. The V and J genes are TRBV5-1 and TRBJ2-1; D might be TRBD2 (5 bases). The germline gives CDR1 SGHRS, CDR2 YFSETQ. V lost 2 bases to trimming and J lost 0 bases, with 9 bases between them. The CDR3 contains 15 residues. The CDR3 reads CASSFGRSSYNEQFF. The CDR3, as DNA: TGCGCCAGCAGCTTTGGGAGAAGCTCCTACAATGAGCAGTTCTTC.

This clone was picked up one time. This chain uses TRBV7-2 with TRBJ2-3; possible D gene TRBD2, 6 bases. V lost 3 bases to trimming and J lost 6 bases, with 13 bases between them. The CDR3 totals 14 residues. CDR1 and CDR2 from the germline V gene are SGHTA and FQGNSA. CDR3 region: CASSLRGRSDTQYF. The CDR3 DNA sequence: TGTGCCAGCAGCTTGCGGGGTCGAAGTGATACGCAGTATTTT.

The chain carries TRBV6-6 and TRBJ1-3, with D possibly being TRBD1 (5 bases). Germline V gene sequence: CDR1 MNHNY, CDR2 SVGAGI (reference sequence). The CDR3 is 15 residues long. The V end lost 0 bases, the J end lost 2 bases, and 8 bases lay between the germline ends. The CDR3 sequence: CASSYSTGAGNTIYF. In DNA form, the CDR3 reads TGTGCCAGCAGTTACTCCACGGGGGCTGGAAACACCATATATTTT.

CDR3 loop: CASTLDRGLWELFF. In nucleotides, the CDR3 is TGTGCCAGCACCCTCGACAGGGGGCTTTGGGAGCTGTTTTTT. This chain joins TRBV6-5 and TRBJ2-2; 10 nucleotides align to TRBD1. This CDR3 region has 14 residues. V was clipped by 7 bases and J by 9 bases; unmatched bases: 8. CDR1 and CDR2 (germline): MNHEY, SVGAGI.

The DNA of the CDR3 is TGTGCCTGGAACAAGGGGCACCCTGGCTACACCTTC. Its protein product is CAWNKGHPGYTF. This chain uses TRBV30 with TRBJ1-2, with D maybe TRBD1 (5 bases). This CDR3 comprises 12 residues. V lost 4 bases, J lost 7 bases, and 13 bases lay in between. Germline V lookup: CDR1 GTSNPN, CDR2 SVGIG (reference sequence).

This clone was counted a few times. V is TRBV9 and J is TRBJ1-6; tentatively, D is TRBD1 (5 bases). This CDR3 comprises 15 residues. Germline CDR1 reads SGDLS; CDR2 reads YYNGEE. The ends were cut back, 4 bases at V and 8 bases at J, with 16 bases in the middle. The CDR3 DNA reads as TGTGCCAGCAGCCCCCAAGGGCAGGGATATTCACCCCTCCACTTT. Its translation is CASSPQGQGYSPLHF.

The genes are TRBV27 and TRBJ2-5; 7 nucleotides line up with TRBD2. Germline-derived CDR1 and CDR2 are MNHEY and SMNVEV (reference sequence). J was trimmed by 0 bases and V by 6 bases; bases with no gene match: 4. The CDR3 totals 14 residues. The CDR3: CASSGLGYQETQYF. In DNA form, the CDR3 reads TGTGCCAGCAGCGGACTAGGATACCAAGAGACCCAGTACTTC.

V usage is TRBV30 and J usage is TRBJ1-3; TRBD1 might be the D (5 bases). The germline CDR1 and CDR2 sequences are GTSNPN and SVGIG (reference sequence). CDR3 length equals 13 residues. V lost 2 bases and J lost 1, with 6 bases in between. The CDR3: CAWSRGSGNTIYF. CDR3 bases: TGTGCCTGGAGTAGGGGATCTGGAAACACCATATATTTT.

The genes are TRBV29-1 and TRBJ1-2; TRBD1 might be the D (5 bases). Germline values: CDR1 SQVTM, CDR2 ANQGSEA. The CDR3 runs 12 residues. V was cut by 5 bases and J by 6 bases, with 13 bases left in between. The CDR3 DNA sequence: TGCAGCGTTACAGGAGTTTCGGATGGCTACACCTTC. Its translation: CSVTGVSDGYTF.

The chain joins TRBV6-5 to TRBJ1-1; 7 bases fit TRBD1. Germline-derived CDR1 and CDR2 are MNHEY and SVGAGI. This CDR3 is 15 amino acids long. After removal of 5 bases from V and 0 bases from J, the junction contained 6 bases not matched to a gene. The CDR3 DNA reads TGTGCCAGCAGTAGGCAACAGGGGATGAACACTGAAGCTTTCTTT. Translating it yields CASSRQQGMNTEAFF.

J is TRBJ1-1 and V is TRBV5-1, with D uncertain. The CDR3 contains 15 residues. The germline gives CDR1 SGHRS, CDR2 YFSETQ. V was clipped by 1 base and J by 0 bases, with 10 bases between them. CDR3 sequence reads: CASSLLPELNTEAFF. CDR3 nucleotides: TGCGCCAGCAGCTTGCTCCCGGAGTTGAACACTGAAGCTTTCTTT.

V usage is TRBV6-5 and J usage is TRBJ2-2; the match to TRBD2 covers 7 bases. The CDR3 spans 15 residues. Germline assignment: CDR1 MNHEY and CDR2 SVGAGI. J gave up 2 bases and V 7 bases, and 7 bases lay outside the gene matches. CDR3 protein: CASKLRERNTGELFF. The DNA of the CDR3 is TGTGCCAGCAAGTTGCGGGAGAGAAACACCGGGGAGCTGTTTTTT.

The chain joins TRBV19 to TRBJ1-5; D is possibly TRBD1 (6 bases). Germline lookup yields CDR1 LNHDA and CDR2 SQIVND (reference sequence). V lost 9 bases and J lost 5, with 11 bases in between. CDR3 length: 12 residues. CDR3 loop: CASQQGYQPQHF. In DNA form, the CDR3 reads TGTGCCAGCCAACAGGGATATCAGCCCCAGCATTTT.

J is TRBJ2-1 and V is TRBV18; 7 bases line up with TRBD2. CDR3 size: 13 residues. CDR1 and CDR2 from the germline V gene are KGHSH and LQKENI. Trimming at V came to 4 bases and at J to 10 bases, leaving 7 bases not matched to a gene. The CDR3 DNA is TGTGCCAGCTCACGAGAGAGGGAGGGCGAGCAGTTCTTC. Translation: CASSREREGEQFF.

In this sample, this clone turned up many times. The CDR3 nucleotides read TGTGCCAGCAGGGAGCTGGGGGCGCCTAATGAAAAACTGTTTTTT. Amino acids: CASRELGAPNEKLFF. This sequence joins TRBV3-1 (or the pseudogene TRBV3-2) and TRBJ1-4; possible D gene TRBD1, 6 bases. V gave up 6 bases and J gave up 3 bases, with 14 bases separating them. This CDR3 spans 15 amino acids. Germline V gives CDR1 LGHDT, CDR2 YNNKEL (reference sequence).

This chain joins TRBV7-2 and TRBJ1-2, with a possible D match to TRBD1 (5 bases). Looked up from germline, CDR1 is SGHTA and CDR2 is FQGNSA. The V end lost 0 bases, the J end lost 6 bases, and 11 bases lay between the germline ends. The CDR3 length is 14 residues. In DNA form, the CDR3 reads TGTGCCAGCAGCTTAGCAGGGGCGACGGATGGCTACACCTTC. This codes for CASSLAGATDGYTF.

The rearrangement links TRBV7-3 to TRBJ2-1, with 8 bases fitting TRBD1. Germline CDR1 SGHTA, CDR2 FQGTGA. Germline trimming cut 4 bases from V and 7 bases from J; bases unmatched to any gene: 9. The CDR3 extends over 15 amino acids. CDR3 DNA: TGTGCCAGCAGCTCCCGGCAGGGGGCATTTAATGAGCAGTTCTTC. Amino acids: CASSSRQGAFNEQFF.

The V call is TRBV6-2 or TRBV6-3, the J call TRBJ1-5; D unresolved. This CDR3 has 14 residues. Trimming stripped 2 bases from V and 4 bases from J, with 9 bases between. Germline assignment: CDR1 MNHEY and CDR2 SVGEGT. CDR3 region: CASSYAAGNQPQHF. The CDR3 coding sequence is TGTGCCAGCAGTTACGCAGCAGGAAATCAGCCCCAGCATTTT.

Comment on this clone: The sample contains more than one DNA sequence encoding this CDR3. The chain joins TRBV5-1 to TRBJ1-5, with 7 bases matching TRBD1. V lost 4 bases and J lost 4; bases outside the gene matches: 2. CDR1 and CDR2 (germline): SGHRS, YFSETQ. The CDR3 loop spans 13 amino acids. CDR3 nucleotides: TGCGCCAGCAGCCTACAGGGGAATCAGCCCCAGCATTTT. Translating it yields CASSLQGNQPQHF.

The chain couples TRBV3-1 (or the pseudogene TRBV3-2) to TRBJ1-2, with a tentative D call TRBD1 (6 bases). The CDR3 covers 13 residues. Trimming stripped 5 bases from V and 0 bases from J, with 7 bases between. The germline V gene has CDR1 LGHDT and CDR2 YNNKEL (reference sequence). CDR3 sequence reads: CASSKGANYGYTF. In DNA form, the CDR3 reads TGTGCCAGCAGCAAGGGGGCTAACTATGGCTACACCTTC.

This sequence joins TRBV28 and TRBJ2-3, with D perhaps TRBD2 (5 bases). V lost 7 bases to trimming and J lost 6 bases, with 11 bases between them. Looked up from germline, CDR1 is MDHEN and CDR2 is SYDVKM. The CDR3 sequence is 12 residues long. The CDR3 nucleotides read TGTGCCAGCACCGCCGGCGGGGATACGCAGTATTTT. Protein sequence: CASTAGGDTQYF.

The chain recombines TRBV6-1 with TRBJ1-2; 7 nucleotides align to TRBD1. This CDR3 comprises 14 residues. Trimming cost V 2 bases and J 8 bases; bases outside gene matches: 8. CDR1 MNHNS and CDR2 SASEGT come from the germline V gene. CDR3 region: CASSERGQGRGYTF. The CDR3 bases are TGTGCCAGCAGTGAAAGGGGGCAGGGAAGGGGCTACACCTTC.

This chain uses TRBV11-3 with TRBJ1-5, with D possibly matching TRBD1 (6 bases). The CDR3 covers 13 residues. Germline V gives CDR1 SGHNT, CDR2 YENEEA. V shed 5 bases and J shed 4 bases, with 9 bases lying between them. CDR3 region: CASSPQGNQPQHF. Here the CDR3 DNA reads TGTGCCAGCAGCCCTCAGGGGAATCAGCCCCAGCATTTT.